The 9 T cell receptor beta chains presented below share a single source sample, sequenced in a study of blood T cell repertoires in COVID-19. The protocol was immunoSEQ multiplex PCR, while the TCRdb copy is restricted to in-frame clones and leaves out a portion. The table lists roughly 90,000 clones, around 90% of them singletons. Sequenced material: peripheral blood. The receptors come from a human donor with active COVID-19. The donor label of this sample is uncertain.

This chain joins TRBV7-2 and TRBJ1-2, with 11 bases that match TRBD1. This CDR3 is built from 13 residues. Unmatched junction bases numbered 4, after V lost 5 bases and J lost 8 bases. Germline CDR1 SGHTA, CDR2 FQGNSA. This CDR3 reads CASSRGTGGGYTF. The DNA of the CDR3 is TGTGCCAGCAGCCGAGGGACAGGGGGAGGCTACACCTTC.

The genes are TRBV6-6 and TRBJ1-2; 11 bases match TRBD1. Looked up from germline, CDR1 is MNHNY and CDR2 is SVGAGI (reference sequence). The CDR3 contains 15 residues. V was pared by 2 bases and J by 6 bases, with 5 bases of the junction left unmatched. The CDR3 spells CASSYRPGQGDGYTF. The CDR3 DNA is TGTGCCAGCAGTTACAGACCGGGACAGGGGGATGGCTACACCTTC.

The chain combines TRBV27 with TRBJ2-5, with D maybe TRBD2 (6 bases). V lost 1 base and J 3 bases, leaving 9 bases between the germline ends. In germline, CDR1 is MNHEY, CDR2 SMNVEV (reference sequence). The CDR3 covers 14 residues. The CDR3 region has the DNA TGTGCCAGCAGTTTATTAGCGGATAAAGAGACCCAGTACTTC. Translating it yields CASSLLADKETQYF.

This clone was found once. V usage is TRBV19 and J usage is TRBJ1-4; 10 bases align to TRBD1. The junction had 9 bases not matched to a gene; V was cut back by 7 bases and J by 4 bases. The CDR3 extends over 16 amino acids. Per the germline V gene, CDR1 is LNHDA and CDR2 is SQIVND (reference sequence). CDR3 residues: CASTRPGQGFNEKLFF. CDR3 coding DNA: TGTGCCAGTACCAGACCGGGACAGGGGTTTAATGAAAAACTGTTTTTT.

The J gene is TRBJ2-3, the V gene TRBV5-4; D is possibly TRBD2 (6 bases). The V gene's germline CDR1 is SGHNT and CDR2 YYREEE (reference sequence). The CDR3 runs 14 residues. V lost 5 bases, J lost 2 bases, and 12 bases lay in between. This chain's CDR3 is CASRAGTFTDTQYF. DNA for the CDR3: TGTGCCAGCAGAGCCGGGACTTTCACAGATACGCAGTATTTT.

V usage is TRBV7-9 and J usage is TRBJ2-5, with a weak D call TRBD2 (5 bases). Germline CDR1 is SEHNR and CDR2 is FQNEAQ (reference sequence). The CDR3 has 16 amino acids. V lost 5 bases, J lost 1 base, and 17 bases lay in between. This chain's CDR3 is CASSPHAGGTQETQYF. The CDR3 nucleotides are TGTGCCAGCAGCCCCCACGCGGGCGGAACCCAAGAGACCCAGTACTTC. Complete variable domain (other parts from reference TRBV7-9 and TRBJ2-5): DTGVSQNPRHKITKRGQNVTFRCDPISEHNRLYWYRQTLGQGPEFLTYFQNEAQLEKSRLLSDRFSAERPKGSFSTLEIQRTEQGDSAMYLCASSPHAGGTQETQYFGPGTRLLVL.

The table lists this clone with a few counts. The CDR3 DNA follows: TGTGCCAGCAGCCAAGCTATGAACACTGAAGCTTTCTTT. Translated: CASSQAMNTEAFF. The V call is TRBV14, the J call TRBJ1-1; D is ambiguous. CDR3 length equals 13 residues. The ends were cut back, 1 base at V and 0 bases at J, with 3 bases in the middle. Per germline, CDR1 SGHDN and CDR2 FVKESK.

This clone came up once. The chain recombines TRBV18 with TRBJ1-1; no firm D call. Germline CDR1 KGHSH, CDR2 LQKENI. Trimming took 4 bases from V and 5 from J, leaving 14 bases between them. The CDR3 spans 14 residues. The CDR3 loop reads CASSRGISGTEAFF. The CDR3 coding sequence is TGTGCCAGCTCACGAGGGATCTCCGGGACTGAAGCTTTCTTT.

This chain uses TRBV7-8 with TRBJ1-1; D ambiguous. Germline V CDR1 and CDR2: SGHVS, FQNEAQ. The CDR3 covers 13 residues. Trimming left V 6 bases short and J 3 bases short, with 11 bases between. CDR3 sequence: CASRLPQDTEAFF. In DNA form, the CDR3 reads TGTGCCAGCAGACTCCCCCAGGACACTGAAGCTTTCTTT.